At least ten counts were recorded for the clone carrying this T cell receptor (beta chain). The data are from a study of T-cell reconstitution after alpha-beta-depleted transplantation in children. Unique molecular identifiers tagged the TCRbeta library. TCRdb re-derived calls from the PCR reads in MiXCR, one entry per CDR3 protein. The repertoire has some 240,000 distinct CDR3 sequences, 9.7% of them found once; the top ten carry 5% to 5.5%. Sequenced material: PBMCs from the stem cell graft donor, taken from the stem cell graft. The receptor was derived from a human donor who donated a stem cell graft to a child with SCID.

The CDR3 DNA reads as TGTGCCAGCAGTTTCCGGGGCGGGGGGGCGGCAGATACGCAGTATTTT. This gives the protein CASSFRGGGAADTQYF. The chain uses TRBV12-3 or TRBV12-4 and TRBJ2-3, with 9 bases aligning to TRBD2. V dropped 3 bases and J dropped 4; count of bases not matched to a gene: 8. This CDR3 is built from 16 residues.